The T cell receptor (beta chain) described here comes from a study of blood T cell repertoires in COVID-19. Across the study: Material from acute and convalescent COVID-19 was sourced from the United States, Italy and Spain. T cells, B-cell-depleted T cells, or PBMCs supplied cDNA or gDNA.

This clone has a single count. In the original workflow: Reference gene primers were amplified, and this amplification served to estimate nucleated cell counts. Only in-frame clones appear in the TCRdb table, and some are missing; sequencing was by immunoSEQ multiplex PCR. D and trimming come from the DNA, and the V and J calls and clone size come from that table. The repertoire holds under 50,000 clones, with around nine tenths as singletons. The CDR3 consists of 16 residues. V dropped 6 bases and J dropped 6; count of bases not matched to a gene: 10. Germline values: CDR1 MNHNY, CDR2 SVGAGI (reference sequence).

The sample taken for sequencing was peripheral blood. The chain joins TRBV6-6 to TRBJ1-6; the match to TRBD1 covers 8 bases. This clonotype originated in a man between 65 and 80 years old with active COVID-19. CDR3 sequence: CASRLPTGAVNSPLHF. The CDR3 region has the DNA TGTGCCAGCAGACTTCCGACAGGGGCTGTTAATTCACCCCTCCACTTT.